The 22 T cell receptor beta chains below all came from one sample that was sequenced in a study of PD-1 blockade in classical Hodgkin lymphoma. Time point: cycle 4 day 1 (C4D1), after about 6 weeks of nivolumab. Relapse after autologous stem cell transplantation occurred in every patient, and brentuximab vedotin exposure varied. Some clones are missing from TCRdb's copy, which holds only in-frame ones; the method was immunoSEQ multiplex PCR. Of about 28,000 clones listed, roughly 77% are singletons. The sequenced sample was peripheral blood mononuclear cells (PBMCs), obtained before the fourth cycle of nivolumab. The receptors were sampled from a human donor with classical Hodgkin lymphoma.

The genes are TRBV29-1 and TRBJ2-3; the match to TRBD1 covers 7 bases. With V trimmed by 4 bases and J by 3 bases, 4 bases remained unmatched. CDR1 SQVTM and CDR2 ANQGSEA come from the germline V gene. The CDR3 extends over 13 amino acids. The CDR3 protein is CSVGDRRTDTQYF. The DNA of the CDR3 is TGCAGCGTTGGGGACAGAAGAACAGATACGCAGTATTTT.

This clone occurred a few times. CDR3 bases: TGTGCCAGCACTCCGCAGGGCGTAAACACTGAAGCTTTCTTT. Protein product: CASTPQGVNTEAFF. V and J are TRBV27 and TRBJ1-1, with D perhaps TRBD1 (5 bases). This CDR3 is built from 14 residues. Per the germline V gene, CDR1 is MNHEY and CDR2 is SMNVEV (reference sequence). The ends were cut back, 7 bases at V and 2 bases at J, with 14 bases in the middle.

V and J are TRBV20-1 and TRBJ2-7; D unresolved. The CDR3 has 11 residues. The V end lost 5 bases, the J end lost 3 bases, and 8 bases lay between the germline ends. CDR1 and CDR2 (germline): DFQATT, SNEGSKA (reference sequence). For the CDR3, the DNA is TGCAGTGCTTTCGAGAACTACGAGCAGTACTTC. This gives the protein CSAFENYEQYF.

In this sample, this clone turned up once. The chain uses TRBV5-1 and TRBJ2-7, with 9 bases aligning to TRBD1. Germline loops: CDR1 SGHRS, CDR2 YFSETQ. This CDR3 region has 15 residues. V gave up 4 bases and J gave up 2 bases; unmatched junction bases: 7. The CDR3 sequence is CASSPSGTGTYEQYF. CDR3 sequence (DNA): TGCGCCAGCAGCCCCAGTGGGACAGGGACCTACGAGCAGTACTTC.

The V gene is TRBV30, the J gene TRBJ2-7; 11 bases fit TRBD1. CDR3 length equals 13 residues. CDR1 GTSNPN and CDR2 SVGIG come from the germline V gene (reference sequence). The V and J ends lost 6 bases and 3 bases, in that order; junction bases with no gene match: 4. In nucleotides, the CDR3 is TGTGCCTGTACCGGGACAGGGGGCTACGAGCAGTACTTC. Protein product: CACTGTGGYEQYF.

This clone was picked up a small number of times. Written as DNA, the CDR3 is TGTGCCAGCAGTTTAGGCTCCCCGGGCTCTGGAAACACCATATATTTT. Residues: CASSLGSPGSGNTIYF. The J gene is TRBJ1-3, the V gene TRBV27; no clear D gene. V was cut by 2 bases and J by 0 bases, with 11 bases left in between. This CDR3 spans 16 amino acids. The germline CDR1 and CDR2 sequences are MNHEY and SMNVEV (reference sequence).

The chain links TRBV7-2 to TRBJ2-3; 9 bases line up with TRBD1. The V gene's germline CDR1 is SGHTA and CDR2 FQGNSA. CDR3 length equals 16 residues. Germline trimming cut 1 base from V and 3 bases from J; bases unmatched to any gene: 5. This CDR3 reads CASSLVTGTGTDTQYF. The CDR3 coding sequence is TGTGCCAGCAGCTTAGTCACCGGGACAGGGACAGATACGCAGTATTTT.

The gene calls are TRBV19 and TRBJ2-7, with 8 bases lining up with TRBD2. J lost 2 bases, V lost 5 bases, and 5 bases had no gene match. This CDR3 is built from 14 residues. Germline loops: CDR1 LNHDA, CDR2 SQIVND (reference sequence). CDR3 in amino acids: CASSSGGMTYEQYF. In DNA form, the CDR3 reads TGTGCCAGTAGTTCGGGGGGGATGACCTACGAGCAGTACTTC.

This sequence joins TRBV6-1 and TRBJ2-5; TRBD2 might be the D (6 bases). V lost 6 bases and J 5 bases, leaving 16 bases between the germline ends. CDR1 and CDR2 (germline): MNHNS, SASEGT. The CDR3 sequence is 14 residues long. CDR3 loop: CASRRTGGIETQYF. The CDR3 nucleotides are TGTGCCAGCAGGAGGACCGGGGGAATTGAGACCCAGTACTTC.

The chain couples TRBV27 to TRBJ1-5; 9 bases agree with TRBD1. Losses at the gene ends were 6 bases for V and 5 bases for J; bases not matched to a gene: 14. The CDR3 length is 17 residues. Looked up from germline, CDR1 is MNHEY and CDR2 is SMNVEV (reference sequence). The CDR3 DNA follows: TGTGCCAGCAGCTCTACACGAGGGACAGGGCTTGATCAGCCCCAGCATTTT. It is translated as CASSSTRGTGLDQPQHF.

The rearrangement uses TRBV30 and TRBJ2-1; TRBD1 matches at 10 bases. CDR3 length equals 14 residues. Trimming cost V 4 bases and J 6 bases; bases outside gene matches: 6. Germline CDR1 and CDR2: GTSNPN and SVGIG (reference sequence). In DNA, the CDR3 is TGTGCCTGGAATAGAGGGACAGGGGCCAATGAGCAGTTCTTC. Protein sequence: CAWNRGTGANEQFF. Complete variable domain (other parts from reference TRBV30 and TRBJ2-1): SQTIHQWPATLVQPVGSPLSLECTVEGTSNPNLYWYRQAAGRGLQLLFYSVGIGQISSEVPQNLSASRPQDRQFILSSKKLLLSDSGFYLCAWNRGTGANEQFFGPGTRLTVL.

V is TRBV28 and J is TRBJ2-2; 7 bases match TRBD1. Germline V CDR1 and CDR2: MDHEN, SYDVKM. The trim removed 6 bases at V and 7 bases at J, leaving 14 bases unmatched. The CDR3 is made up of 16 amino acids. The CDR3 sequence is CASSPHSTGKHGELFF. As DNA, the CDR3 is TGTGCCAGCAGCCCTCACTCGACAGGGAAACACGGGGAGCTGTTTTTT. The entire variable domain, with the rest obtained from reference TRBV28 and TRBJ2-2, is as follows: DVKVTQSSRYLVKRTGEKVFLECVQDMDHENMFWYRQDPGLGLRLIYFSYDVKMKEKGDIPEGYSVSREKKERFSLILESASTNQTSMYLCASSPHSTGKHGELFFGEGSRLTVL.

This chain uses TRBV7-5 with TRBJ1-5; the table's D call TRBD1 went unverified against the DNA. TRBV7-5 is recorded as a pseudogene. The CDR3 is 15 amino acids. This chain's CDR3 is CARTRQGSGNQPQHF. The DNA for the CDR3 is TGTGCCAGAACTCGACAGGGGTCGGGCAATCAGCCCCAGCATTTT.

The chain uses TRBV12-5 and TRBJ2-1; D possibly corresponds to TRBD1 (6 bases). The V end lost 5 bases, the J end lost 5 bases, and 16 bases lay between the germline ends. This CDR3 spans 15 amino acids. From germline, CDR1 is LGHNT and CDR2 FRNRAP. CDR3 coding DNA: TGTGCTAGTGGTGTAGACAGGTGGCCGAACAATGAGCAGTTCTTC. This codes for CASGVDRWPNNEQFF.

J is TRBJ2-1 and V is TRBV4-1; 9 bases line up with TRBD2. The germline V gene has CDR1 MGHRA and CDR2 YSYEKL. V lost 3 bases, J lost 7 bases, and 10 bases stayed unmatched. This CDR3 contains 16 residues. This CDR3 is CASSQPGLATGNEQFF. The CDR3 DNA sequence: TGCGCCAGCAGCCAGCCGGGACTAGCCACCGGGAATGAGCAGTTCTTC.

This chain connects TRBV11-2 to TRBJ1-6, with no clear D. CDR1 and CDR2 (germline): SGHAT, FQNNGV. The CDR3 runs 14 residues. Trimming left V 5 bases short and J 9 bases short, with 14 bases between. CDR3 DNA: TGTGCCAGCAGCCTGGGCCCCGGAGGTTCACCCCTCCACTTT. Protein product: CASSLGPGGSPLHF.

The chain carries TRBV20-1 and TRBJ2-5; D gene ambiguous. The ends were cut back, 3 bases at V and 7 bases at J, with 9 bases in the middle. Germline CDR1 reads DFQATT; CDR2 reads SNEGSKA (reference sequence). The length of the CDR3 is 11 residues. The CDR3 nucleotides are TGCAGTGCTAGCCTGTACGGGACCCAGTACTTC. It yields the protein CSASLYGTQYF.

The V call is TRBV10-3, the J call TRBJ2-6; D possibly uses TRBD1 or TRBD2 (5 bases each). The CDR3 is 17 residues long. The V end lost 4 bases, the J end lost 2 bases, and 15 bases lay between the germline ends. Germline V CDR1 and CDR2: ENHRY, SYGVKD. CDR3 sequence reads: CAISATLLGAGANVLTF. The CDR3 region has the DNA TGTGCCATCAGTGCGACACTTTTGGGGGCTGGGGCCAACGTCCTGACTTTC.

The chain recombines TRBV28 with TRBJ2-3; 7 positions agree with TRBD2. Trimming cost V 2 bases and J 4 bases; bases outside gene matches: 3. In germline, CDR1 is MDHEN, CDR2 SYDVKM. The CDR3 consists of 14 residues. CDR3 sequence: CASSLGLEADTQYF. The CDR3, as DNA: TGTGCCAGCAGTTTAGGACTAGAGGCAGATACGCAGTATTTT. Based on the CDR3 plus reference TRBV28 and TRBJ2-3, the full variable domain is DVKVTQSSRYLVKRTGEKVFLECVQDMDHENMFWYRQDPGLGLRLIYFSYDVKMKEKGDIPEGYSVSREKKERFSLILESASTNQTSMYLCASSLGLEADTQYFGPGTRLTVL.

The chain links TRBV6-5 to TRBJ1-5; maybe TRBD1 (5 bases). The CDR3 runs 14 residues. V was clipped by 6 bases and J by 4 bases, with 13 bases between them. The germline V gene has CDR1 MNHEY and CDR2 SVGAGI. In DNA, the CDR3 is TGTGCCAGCAGACCAGGGCAGTTTAATCAGCCCCAGCATTTT. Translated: CASRPGQFNQPQHF.

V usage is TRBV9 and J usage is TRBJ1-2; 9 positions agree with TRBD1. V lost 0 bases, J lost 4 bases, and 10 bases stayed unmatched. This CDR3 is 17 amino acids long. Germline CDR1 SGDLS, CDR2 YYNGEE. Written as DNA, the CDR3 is TGTGCCAGCAGCGTAGCCCCCGGGACAGGGCTTGGCTATGGCTACACCTTC. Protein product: CASSVAPGTGLGYGYTF.

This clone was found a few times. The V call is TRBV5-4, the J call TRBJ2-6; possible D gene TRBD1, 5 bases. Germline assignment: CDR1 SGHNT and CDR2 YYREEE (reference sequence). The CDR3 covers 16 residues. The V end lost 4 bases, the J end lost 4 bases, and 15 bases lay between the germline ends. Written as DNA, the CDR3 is TGTGCCAGCAGCCGCATTCAGGGTCCCGGGGCCAACGTCCTGACTTTC. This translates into CASSRIQGPGANVLTF. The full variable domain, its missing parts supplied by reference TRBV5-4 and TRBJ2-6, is ETGVTQSPTHLIKTRGQQVTLRCSSQSGHNTVSWYQQALGQGPQFIFQYYREEENGRGNFPPRFSGLQFPNYSSELNVNALELDDSALYLCASSRIQGPGANVLTFGAGSRLTVL.